This T cell receptor beta chain comes out of a study of T cells in narcolepsy. Study conclusions and caveats: Comparing one patient's CSF and blood CD4+ clonotypes highlighted HCRT- and TRIB2-specific autoreactive clonotypes. Reportedly, autoreactive clonotypes were serially detected in patients' blood but not controls'.

Data came from immunoSEQ multiplex PCR; TCRdb stores just in-frame clones and leaves some out. The table shows approximately 30,000 clones, with 70% to 80% occurring only once. CDR3 length: 14 amino acids. CDR1 is MNHEY, CDR2 SMNVEV, per germline (reference sequence). V was shortened by 6 bases and J by 4 bases, with 15 bases between the two germline ends. Regarding this clone: Its antigen is as yet unknown.

The sequenced material came from CD45RA- memory CD4+ T cells from PBMCs. The V and J genes are TRBV27 and TRBJ1-2, with a possible D match to TRBD1 (5 bases). This sequence originates from a human donor with narcolepsy. The chain's CDR3 is CASSRSRAIYGYTF. The CDR3, as DNA: TGTGCCAGCAGCCGCTCCAGGGCGATCTATGGCTACACCTTC.